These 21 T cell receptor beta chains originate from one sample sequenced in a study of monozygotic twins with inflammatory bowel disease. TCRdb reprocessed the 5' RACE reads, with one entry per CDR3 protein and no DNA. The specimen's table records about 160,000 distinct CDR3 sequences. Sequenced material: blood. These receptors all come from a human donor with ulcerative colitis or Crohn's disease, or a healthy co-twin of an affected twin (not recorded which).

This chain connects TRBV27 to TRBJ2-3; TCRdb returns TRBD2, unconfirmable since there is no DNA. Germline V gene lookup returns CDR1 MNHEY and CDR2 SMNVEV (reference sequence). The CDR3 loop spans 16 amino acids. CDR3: CASSTRLAGVTDTQYF.

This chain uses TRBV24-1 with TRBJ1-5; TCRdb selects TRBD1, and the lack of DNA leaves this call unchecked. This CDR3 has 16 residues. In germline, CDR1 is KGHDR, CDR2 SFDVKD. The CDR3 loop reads CATSGLGQGTDQPQHF.

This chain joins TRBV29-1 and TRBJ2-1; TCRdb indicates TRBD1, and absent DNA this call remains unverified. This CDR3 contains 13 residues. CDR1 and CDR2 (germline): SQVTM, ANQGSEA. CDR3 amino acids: CSAQQGFYNEQFF.

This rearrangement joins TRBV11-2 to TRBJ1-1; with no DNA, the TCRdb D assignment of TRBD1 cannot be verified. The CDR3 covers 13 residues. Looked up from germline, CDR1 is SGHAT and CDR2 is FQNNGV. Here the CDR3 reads CASIPVGSTEAFF.

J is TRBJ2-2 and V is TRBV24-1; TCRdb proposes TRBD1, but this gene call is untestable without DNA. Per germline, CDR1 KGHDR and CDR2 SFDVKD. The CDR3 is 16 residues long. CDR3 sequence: CATRDRGRGHTGELFF.

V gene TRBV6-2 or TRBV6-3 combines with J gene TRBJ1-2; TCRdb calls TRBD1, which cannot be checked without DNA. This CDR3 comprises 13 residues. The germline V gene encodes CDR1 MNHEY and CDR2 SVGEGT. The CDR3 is CASSLWTEYGYTF.

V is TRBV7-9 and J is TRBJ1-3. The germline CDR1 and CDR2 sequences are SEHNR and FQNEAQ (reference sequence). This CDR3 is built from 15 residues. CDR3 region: CASSSRQGSGNTIYF. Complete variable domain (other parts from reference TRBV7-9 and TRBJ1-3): DTGVSQNPRHKITKRGQNVTFRCDPISEHNRLYWYRQTLGQGPEFLTYFQNEAQLEKSRLLSDRFSAERPKGSFSTLEIQRTEQGDSAMYLCASSSRQGSGNTIYFGEGSWLTVV.

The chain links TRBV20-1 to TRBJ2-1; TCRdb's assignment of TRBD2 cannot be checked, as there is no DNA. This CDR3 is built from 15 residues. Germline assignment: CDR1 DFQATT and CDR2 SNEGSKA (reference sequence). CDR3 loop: CSARATSSVYNEQFF.

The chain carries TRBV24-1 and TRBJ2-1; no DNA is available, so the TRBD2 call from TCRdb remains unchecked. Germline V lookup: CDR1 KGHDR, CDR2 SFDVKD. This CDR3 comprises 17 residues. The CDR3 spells CATSDDRTSGSSNEQFF.

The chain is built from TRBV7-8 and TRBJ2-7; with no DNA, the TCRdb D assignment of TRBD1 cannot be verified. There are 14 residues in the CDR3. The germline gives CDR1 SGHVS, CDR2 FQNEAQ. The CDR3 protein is CASSFGTSPYEQYF.

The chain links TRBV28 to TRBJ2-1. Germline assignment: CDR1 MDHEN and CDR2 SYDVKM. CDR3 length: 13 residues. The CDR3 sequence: CASSLFRSIEQFF.

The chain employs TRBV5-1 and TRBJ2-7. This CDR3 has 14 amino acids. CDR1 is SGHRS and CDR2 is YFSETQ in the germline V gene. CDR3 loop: CASNLDSLSYEQYF.

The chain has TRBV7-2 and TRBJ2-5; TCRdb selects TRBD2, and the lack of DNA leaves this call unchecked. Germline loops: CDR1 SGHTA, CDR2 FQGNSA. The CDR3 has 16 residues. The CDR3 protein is CASSLGRGGPRETQYF.

CDR3 loop: CASSLTLRYEQYF. The chain employs TRBV12-3 or TRBV12-4 and TRBJ2-7. This CDR3 region has 13 residues.

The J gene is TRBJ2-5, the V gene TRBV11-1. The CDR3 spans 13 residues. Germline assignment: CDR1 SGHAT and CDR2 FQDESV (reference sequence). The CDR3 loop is CASSLTQVETQYF.

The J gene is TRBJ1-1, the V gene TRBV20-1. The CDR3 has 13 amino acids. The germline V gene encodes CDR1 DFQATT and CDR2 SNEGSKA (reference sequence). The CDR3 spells CSARPWTADEAFF.

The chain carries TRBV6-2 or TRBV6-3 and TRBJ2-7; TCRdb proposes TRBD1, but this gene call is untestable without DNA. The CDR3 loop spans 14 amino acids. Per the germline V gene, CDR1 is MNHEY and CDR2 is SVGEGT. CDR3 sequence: CASRPRDRSYEQYF.

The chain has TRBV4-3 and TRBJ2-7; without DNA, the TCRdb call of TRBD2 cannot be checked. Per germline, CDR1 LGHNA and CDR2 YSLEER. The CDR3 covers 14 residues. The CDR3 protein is CASSHSAIDYEQYF.

The CDR3 here is CASSSGTGYNEQFF. The chain uses TRBV7-8 and TRBJ2-1; lacking DNA, the TRBD1 call made by TCRdb goes unchecked. Germline values: CDR1 SGHVS, CDR2 FQNEAQ. CDR3 length: 14 amino acids.

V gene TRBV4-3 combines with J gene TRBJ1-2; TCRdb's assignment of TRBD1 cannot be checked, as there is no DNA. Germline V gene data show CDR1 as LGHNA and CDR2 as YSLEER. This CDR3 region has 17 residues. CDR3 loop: CASSMRQGPYPNYGYTF.

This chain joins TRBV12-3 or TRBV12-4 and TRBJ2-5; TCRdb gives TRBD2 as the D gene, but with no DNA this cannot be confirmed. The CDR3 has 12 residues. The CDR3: CASHSGGETQYF.